This T cell receptor (beta chain) comes out of a study of beta chain features in type 1 diabetes (dated by TCRdb to between 2018 and 2020). The study in broad terms: No differences in mean age, gender distribution, total cell number or subset yield were found between patients and healthy donors. A total of 85 million to 110 million sorted cells were examined across all samples, and RNA yield correlated strongly with the number of cells per subset. The study compared TCRB repertoires of sorted circulating CD4+ T cell subsets between recently diagnosed type 1 diabetes patients and matched healthy donors. Whereas all 30 or so donors provided naive and central memory subsets, regulatory and stem cell-like memory subsets were isolated from just 8 patients and about eight healthy donors. General conclusions and limits of the study: Naive, central memory and regulatory TCRB repertoires appeared more similar among patients than among healthy donors. A moderate but significant shortening of TCRB CDR3 length was observed in type 1 diabetes patients in all four CD4+ subsets. Because small numbers of individuals were included in the HLA sub-analyses, any influence of HLA type on TCRB rearrangement was left unresolved. Because cDNA was sequenced instead of genomic DNA, highly expressing activated cells could be over-represented, though the groups showed no difference in activation or CD3 levels. PCR may preferentially amplify shorter templates, but because patient and control samples were amplified and corrected together, any resulting skew would affect both groups equally. Fewer insertions and more nucleotide deletions at VDJ recombination sites were observed in patients with type 1 diabetes, implying thymic rearrangement abnormalities.

For this clone: Its antigen target is currently unknown. No qualities accompany the bases; no much larger clone lies one base away.

The entire amount of isolated RNA was reverse transcribed using the High Capacity cDNA Reverse Transcription Kit, so the sequenced TCRB transcripts were expressed ones. Deep immunoSEQ sequencing was performed on naive, central memory and regulatory T cell samples, with an average of approximately 4 million total reads per sample. Sorted cells were lysed in RLT buffer and RNA was extracted with DNase-treated RNeasy Micro or Mini kits, depending on cell number. To prevent cross-contamination, each cell subset was processed individually, whereas patient and healthy donor samples were processed jointly. The immunoSEQ multiplex PCR was used to amplify TCRB sequences from cDNA, yielding 87-bp fragments that span the CDR3 region. Sequencing of the amplicons was performed on the Illumina HiSeq platform. As for the authors' bioinformatics: PCR bias was corrected computationally using synthetic template baselines, and reads within Hamming distance 2 were collapsed, with unmergeable singletons discarded. Reads were aligned against IMGT to assign V, D and J genes, CDR3 length and insertions or deletions at six rearrangement sites. Clonotype counts were normalized to sorted cell number within each subset before computing true diversity and Gini coefficients with the tcR R package. The overlap coefficient, calculated on TCRB nucleotide sequences, was used to measure repertoire sharing. Out-of-frame TCRB sequences from naive cells were analyzed as a proxy for the pre-selection repertoire. TCRdb mirrors the immuneACCESS table, restricted to in-frame sequences. Some clones are absent from its copies; in checked studies, under half trace to an unresolved V gene, and the reason for the others is unknown. Clone size and V and J calls were adopted from that table, with D and trimming inferred from the DNA. The sample profile shows roughly 340,000 clones; about 13% of them were found once. Over 0.014% of the sample belongs to the ten largest clones.

From each donor, a single peripheral blood sample of 100 to 150 mL on average was drawn into heparinised tubes. A BD FACSAria II and a panel including CD45RO, CCR7, CD25, CD127, CD95 and CD27 were used to sort naive, central memory, regulatory and stem cell-like memory CD4+ T cells. A purity above 98% was achieved for all sorted populations. PBMCs were isolated right away by Lymphoprep density gradient centrifugation and were stained directly, without culture. Samples were stained and sorted in pairs, with one healthy donor and one patient per experiment, so that batch effects were minimized. The germline V gene encodes CDR1 GTSNPN and CDR2 SVGIG (reference sequence). Deletion took 4 bases off V and 6 bases off J, with a span of 18 bases between the germline ends. CDR3 length: 14 amino acids, cysteine to phenylalanine. Only CDR3 DNA remains: 42 bases, in frame from the first base.

The sequence derives from a woman aged 18 to 35 with type 1 diabetes. The receptor chain draws on TRBV30 and TRBJ1-1; TRBD1 is a weak D gene call, 5 bases matching. The sample comprised naive CD4+ T cells from blood. According to the study, the label for this sample's cell subset or site signals: true naive CD4+ T cells. The bases are TGTGCCTGGAATCAGGGCCTTATTGGGGCTGAAGCTTTCTTT. Its coded protein is CAWNQGLIGAEAFF.